Shown below are 17 T cell receptor beta chains from a single sample sequenced in a study of Tregs in tolerant kidney transplant recipients (dated by TCRdb to the late 2010s). Their cognate antigens are unknown. Libraries were made using the immunoSEQ multiplex PCR assay. TCRdb provides this immuneACCESS table in a form limited to in-frame rearrangements. Some clones are lacking; in checked studies, under half of them reflect an unresolved V gene, and why the rest are absent is not known. This sample gives fewer than 45,000 clones in total; just under 97% of them show up just once. The ten largest clonotypes hold around 0.4% of the sample. The sample comprised Tregs from blood cultured with allogeneic cells. The receptors derive from a human donor in good health.

The chain employs TRBV7-9 and TRBJ2-5; D perhaps matches TRBD2 (5 bases). V lost 4 bases and J 6 bases, leaving 12 bases between the germline ends. CDR3 length: 13 amino acids. Germline CDR1 is SEHNR and CDR2 is FQNEAQ (reference sequence). The CDR3 DNA sequence: TGTGCCAGCAGCTCCTCATGGAGGCAGACCCAGTACTTC. Its protein product is CASSSSWRQTQYF.

V and J are TRBV10-1 and TRBJ2-2; D uncertain. This CDR3 comprises 18 residues. The germline CDR1 and CDR2 sequences are WNHNN and SYGVQD (reference sequence). V lost 0 bases to trimming and J lost 1 base, with 15 bases between them. The CDR3 protein is CASSESKAAGWNTGELFF. The DNA for the CDR3 is TGCGCCAGCAGTGAGTCGAAGGCGGCCGGTTGGAACACCGGGGAGCTGTTTTTT.

Only one count was recorded for this clone. The chain carries TRBV20-1 and TRBJ2-7; 7 bases line up with TRBD2. Unmatched junction bases numbered 1, after V lost 4 bases and J lost 4 bases. Germline values: CDR1 DFQATT, CDR2 SNEGSKA (reference sequence). The CDR3 is 11 residues long. The CDR3: CSANGGYEQYF. The CDR3 nucleotides read TGCAGTGCTAACGGGGGGTACGAGCAGTACTTC.

The V call is TRBV18, the J call TRBJ2-7; 9 bases match TRBD2. V gave up 2 bases and J gave up 5 bases; unmatched junction bases: 7. Germline-derived CDR1 and CDR2 are KGHSH and LQKENI. This CDR3 contains 15 residues. CDR3 in amino acids: CASSPAGGPVHEQYF. The CDR3 nucleotides read TGTGCCAGCTCACCAGCGGGAGGGCCGGTTCACGAGCAGTACTTC.

The genes are TRBV29-1 and TRBJ1-2; a weak D match, TRBD1 (5 bases). Germline CDR1 SQVTM, CDR2 ANQGSEA. Trimming removed 5 bases from V and 4 bases from J, with 17 bases in between. The CDR3 extends over 14 amino acids. This CDR3 is CSVLRSRQGYGYTF. The CDR3 region has the DNA TGCAGCGTTTTACGATCAAGGCAGGGCTATGGCTACACCTTC.

V and J are TRBV5-8 and TRBJ2-5; D possibly corresponds to TRBD2 (6 bases). V was trimmed by 7 bases and J by 4 bases, leaving 17 bases between them. The CDR3 covers 14 residues. Looked up from germline, CDR1 is SGHTS and CDR2 is YDEGEE. CDR3 in amino acids: CASRRELMGETQYF. As DNA, the CDR3 is TGTGCCAGCCGCCGGGAGCTGATGGGAGAGACCCAGTACTTC.

This chain uses TRBV14 with TRBJ2-1; 7 bases map to TRBD2. V shed 4 bases, J shed 7 bases, and the junction held 13 bases outside the gene matches. The CDR3 runs 16 residues. Germline CDR1 is SGHDN and CDR2 is FVKESK. This chain's CDR3 is CASSLLLGGPVNEQFF. The CDR3 DNA reads TGTGCCAGCAGCCTCCTACTGGGAGGGCCGGTGAATGAGCAGTTCTTC.

This clone has a handful of counts. The chain combines TRBV18 with TRBJ2-5; D is possibly TRBD2 (6 bases). V was pared by 2 bases and J by 4 bases, with 11 bases between. CDR3 length: 14 amino acids. Germline V gives CDR1 KGHSH, CDR2 LQKENI. The CDR3 sequence: CASSPNQGGETQYF. CDR3 coding DNA: TGTGCCAGCTCACCAAACCAGGGAGGAGAGACCCAGTACTTC.

V is TRBV18 and J is TRBJ1-4; D is unclear. Germline assignment: CDR1 KGHSH and CDR2 LQKENI. This CDR3 has 13 residues. The V end lost 3 bases, the J end lost 3 bases, and 5 bases lay between the germline ends. The CDR3 sequence: CASSPGANEKLFF. CDR3 nucleotide sequence: TGTGCCAGCTCACCCGGGGCTAATGAAAAACTGTTTTTT.

The CDR3 loop is CASSFPGTGSSVEQYF. The DNA of the CDR3 is TGCGCCAGCAGCTTTCCTGGGACAGGGTCGTCCGTCGAGCAGTACTTC. The V call is TRBV5-1, the J call TRBJ2-7; 9 bases are a match to TRBD1. The CDR3 runs 16 residues. The germline CDR1 and CDR2 sequences are SGHRS and YFSETQ. The J segment lost 6 bases and the V segment lost 2 bases, leaving 12 bases of the junction unmatched.

The chain employs TRBV5-1 and TRBJ2-3; 12 bases match TRBD2. Germline V gene data show CDR1 as SGHRS and CDR2 as YFSETQ. The trim removed 3 bases at V and 2 bases at J, leaving 1 base unmatched. The CDR3 has 15 amino acids. The CDR3 is CASSWTSGVTDTQYF. Written as DNA, the CDR3 is TGCGCCAGCAGCTGGACTAGCGGGGTCACAGATACGCAGTATTTT.

The chain links TRBV9 to TRBJ2-7; 7 bases match TRBD1. Trimming at V came to 0 bases and at J to 5 bases, leaving 8 bases not matched to a gene. Germline V lookup: CDR1 SGDLS, CDR2 YYNGEE. The CDR3 consists of 15 residues. CDR3 DNA: TGTGCCAGCAGCGTAGACCCCACAGGGGACGACGAGCAGTACTTC. Protein: CASSVDPTGDDEQYF.

In its sample, this clone was seen once. The chain uses TRBV11-2 and TRBJ1-1; 7 bases are a match to TRBD1. Unmatched junction bases numbered 7, after V lost 2 bases and J lost 1 base. CDR1 is SGHAT and CDR2 is FQNNGV in the germline V gene. This CDR3 is built from 16 residues. In DNA form, the CDR3 reads TGTGCCAGCAGCTTACGCCCAGGGGGACCGAACACTGAAGCTTTCTTT. It translates to CASSLRPGGPNTEAFF.

V gene TRBV5-5 combines with J gene TRBJ2-7; TRBD2 matches at 12 bases. V gave up 7 bases and J gave up 4 bases; unmatched junction bases: 15. The CDR3 consists of 17 residues. Germline V gene sequence: CDR1 SGHKS, CDR2 YYEKEE (reference sequence). CDR3 amino acids: CASRPGLAGPRIYEQYF. CDR3 coding DNA: TGTGCCAGCCGCCCCGGACTAGCGGGACCAAGAATTTACGAGCAGTACTTC. The entire variable domain, with the rest obtained from reference TRBV5-5 and TRBJ2-7, is as follows: DAGVTQSPTHLIKTRGQQVTLRCSPISGHKSVSWYQQVLGQGPQFIFQYYEKEERGRGNFPDRFSARQFPNYSSELNVNALLLGDSALYLCASRPGLAGPRIYEQYFGPGTRLTVT.

This rearrangement joins TRBV30 to TRBJ2-1, with 9 bases fitting TRBD2. Germline V lookup: CDR1 GTSNPN, CDR2 SVGIG (reference sequence). This CDR3 region has 15 residues. The V gene end was trimmed by 2 bases and the J gene end by 4 bases; junction bases not matched to a gene: 6. The CDR3 DNA reads TGTGCCTGGAGTAGGAGACTAGCGGTTTACAATGAGCAGTTCTTC. Translation: CAWSRRLAVYNEQFF.

This clone was counted once. The CDR3 DNA follows: TGTGCCAGCTCACCGTATCTAGCGGGGACCTACAATGAGCAGTTCTTC. It encodes CASSPYLAGTYNEQFF. V is TRBV18 and J is TRBJ2-1, with TRBD2 matching over 9 bases. This CDR3 has 16 residues. The junction had 5 bases not matched to a gene; V was cut back by 3 bases and J by 2 bases. Germline assignment: CDR1 KGHSH and CDR2 LQKENI.

This chain links TRBV9 with TRBJ1-5, with a tentative D call TRBD1 (5 bases). This CDR3 has 17 residues. CDR1 SGDLS and CDR2 YYNGEE come from the germline V gene. V gave up 0 bases and J gave up 3 bases, with 16 bases separating them. The CDR3 here is CASSVGKGKVDNQPQHF. The CDR3 DNA sequence: TGTGCCAGCAGCGTAGGGAAGGGGAAGGTAGACAATCAGCCCCAGCATTTT.